This TCR beta chain was obtained from a study of spatial heterogeneity in lung cancer. Via MiXCR, TCRdb re-called the 5' RACE reads, giving one row per CDR3 protein. The data show roughly 6,100 distinct CDR3 sequences, with roughly an eighth seen just once and around 20% held by the top ten. From germline, CDR1 is SGHVS and CDR2 FNYEAQ. The CDR3 runs to 16 residues. V was pared by 0 bases and J by 7 bases, with 11 bases of the junction left unmatched. Time point described: sample taken at primary tumor resection. This TCR came from a female donor with early-stage non-small cell lung cancer. The specimen was normal lung tissue next to the tumor, collected at surgery. This sequence joins TRBV7-6 and TRBJ2-7, with 8 bases aligning to TRBD2. For the CDR3, the DNA is TGTGCCAGCAGCTTAGCGTTGGTAGCGGGGAGTGTAGAGCAGTACTTC. Translating gives CASSLALVAGSVEQYF.